The next 27 T cell receptor beta chains were all read from a single sample in a study of control samples from healthy donors and cancer patients. The protocol was immunoSEQ multiplex PCR, while the TCRdb copy is restricted to in-frame clones and leaves out a portion. The sample contains roughly 130,000 clones, 85% to 95% of which appear only once. Sequences were obtained from blood. All receptors derive from a man younger than 35 in good health.

V usage is TRBV6-5 and J usage is TRBJ2-5; the match to TRBD1 covers 9 bases. V shed 1 base, J shed 3 bases, and the junction held 6 bases outside the gene matches. The CDR3 is made up of 16 amino acids. The germline gives CDR1 MNHEY, CDR2 SVGAGI. The DNA of the CDR3 is TGTGCCAGCAGTTACTGGGACAGGGACCGCGAAGAGACCCAGTACTTC. This translates into CASSYWDRDREETQYF.

The chain combines TRBV2 with TRBJ1-5; TRBD1 matches at 8 bases. After removal of 5 bases from V and 11 bases from J, the junction contained 11 bases not matched to a gene. Germline CDR1 SNHLY, CDR2 FYNNEI. The CDR3 has 14 amino acids. CDR3 in DNA: TGTGCCAGCAGTCACGGGACAGGCAGTGGAACCCAGCATTTT. It encodes CASSHGTGSGTQHF.

The chain links TRBV2 to TRBJ1-5, with 9 bases that match TRBD1. V gave up 6 bases and J gave up 0 bases; unmatched junction bases: 9. CDR1 SNHLY and CDR2 FYNNEI come from the germline V gene. CDR3 length: 17 amino acids. This CDR3 is CASSRDRETFSNQPQHF. DNA for the CDR3: TGTGCCAGCAGCCGGGACAGGGAAACCTTTAGCAATCAGCCCCAGCATTTT.

The chain employs TRBV7-2 and TRBJ1-1; D not resolved. V lost 2 bases and J 5 bases, leaving 9 bases between the germline ends. Germline lookup yields CDR1 SGHTA and CDR2 FQGNSA. This CDR3 comprises 13 residues. The CDR3 DNA is TGTGCCAGCAGCTTATCGTCCGGGACTGAAGCTTTCTTT. It codes for CASSLSSGTEAFF.

The CDR3 region is CASSLQGEETQYF. CDR3 sequence (DNA): TGTGCCAGCAGCTTGCAGGGGGAAGAGACCCAGTACTTC. The chain recombines TRBV5-6 with TRBJ2-5, with TRBD1 matching 7 bases. The CDR3 consists of 13 residues. The germline gives CDR1 SGHDT, CDR2 YYEEEE. After removal of 1 base from V and 3 bases from J, the junction contained 0 bases not matched to a gene.

In regard to this clone: The junction shows a germline mismatch at one end, possibly a read error. This chain connects TRBV10-3 to TRBJ1-1; D is ambiguous. This CDR3 comprises 14 residues. Germline assignment: CDR1 ENHRY and CDR2 SYGVKD. CDR3 amino acids: CAISEPTGWTEASF. The DNA of the CDR3 is TGTGCCATCAGTGAACCCACGGGATGGACTGAAGCTTCCTTT.

This chain connects TRBV10-3 to TRBJ2-3; tentatively, D is TRBD1 (6 bases). Trimming took 9 bases from V and 6 from J, leaving 10 bases between them. Germline-derived CDR1 and CDR2 are ENHRY and SYGVKD. The CDR3 covers 11 residues. The CDR3 spells CAMGTRDTQYF. DNA for the CDR3: TGTGCCATGGGGACAAGGGATACGCAGTATTTT.

V is TRBV7-9 and J is TRBJ1-2, with D possibly TRBD1 on 5 matching bases. V lost 3 bases, J lost 0 bases, and 14 bases lay in between. Germline V CDR1 and CDR2: SEHNR, FQNEAQ (reference sequence). The CDR3 length is 16 residues. CDR3 nucleotides: TGTGCCAGCAGCTTCCCCGGCCGGGGGGCTAACTATGGCTACACCTTC. It is translated as CASSFPGRGANYGYTF.

V is TRBV6-5 and J is TRBJ1-6; D is unresolved. Per the germline V gene, CDR1 is MNHEY and CDR2 is SVGAGI. The ends were cut back, 0 bases at V and 7 bases at J, with 13 bases in the middle. This CDR3 spans 16 amino acids. CDR3 in DNA: TGTGCCAGCAGTTACTCGATGATAGCCCGAAATTCACCCCTCCACTTT. Translated, it gives CASSYSMIARNSPLHF.

The CDR3 DNA is TGTGCCAGCAGTTGGGGGAACCAAGAGACCCAGTACTTC. Protein product: CASSWGNQETQYF. V and J are TRBV28 and TRBJ2-5; D assignment may be TRBD1 or TRBD2 (5 bases each). The CDR3 consists of 13 residues. The V gene's germline CDR1 is MDHEN and CDR2 SYDVKM. V was shortened by 4 bases and J by 0 bases, with 6 bases between the two germline ends.

A note on this clone: The same CDR3 can be traced to other DNA sequences in this sample. This chain connects TRBV6-1 to TRBJ2-4, with D maybe TRBD1 (5 bases). The CDR3 length is 15 residues. Trimming stripped 2 bases from V and 7 bases from J, with 15 bases between. Germline CDR1 and CDR2: MNHNS and SASEGT. The CDR3 sequence: CASSERGSGPNIQYF. The DNA for the CDR3 is TGTGCCAGCAGTGAACGAGGTTCAGGGCCCAACATTCAGTACTTC.

This clone has more than one count but fewer than ten. This rearrangement joins TRBV9 to TRBJ1-6; 7 positions agree with TRBD1. CDR1 is SGDLS and CDR2 is YYNGEE in the germline V gene. The junction had 6 bases not matched to a gene; V was cut back by 6 bases and J by 9 bases. The CDR3 runs to 13 residues. CDR3 sequence reads: CASTQGVSSPLHF. CDR3 coding DNA: TGTGCCAGCACCCAGGGGGTGAGTTCACCCCTCCACTTT.

V is TRBV7-3 and J is TRBJ1-5, with 8 bases fitting TRBD1. The CDR3 runs 22 residues. J lost 0 bases, V lost 4 bases, and 23 bases had no gene match. Germline CDR1 is SGHTA and CDR2 is FQGTGA. CDR3 amino acids: CASSSCTGGILRETYSNQPQHF. The CDR3 coding sequence is TGTGCCAGCAGCTCATGTACAGGGGGTATCCTTCGCGAAACCTATAGCAATCAGCCCCAGCATTTT.

CDR3 in amino acids: CASSSPVLGTDNSPLHF. CDR3 sequence (DNA): TGTGCCAGCAGCTCCCCGGTCCTCGGGACAGATAATTCACCCCTCCACTTT. This rearrangement joins TRBV7-9 to TRBJ1-6; 7 bases match TRBD1. With V trimmed by 4 bases and J by 5 bases, 11 bases remained unmatched. The V gene's germline CDR1 is SEHNR and CDR2 FQNEAQ (reference sequence). This CDR3 comprises 17 residues.

The gene calls are TRBV4-1 and TRBJ1-4; no firm D call. V was shortened by 0 bases and J by 3 bases, with 11 bases between the two germline ends. CDR1 MGHRA and CDR2 YSYEKL come from the germline V gene. The CDR3 spans 16 residues. CDR3 sequence (DNA): TGCGCCAGCAGCCAAGATGGCAGGAGGCCTAATGAAAAACTGTTTTTT. Translated: CASSQDGRRPNEKLFF.

As DNA, the CDR3 is TGCGCCAGCAGCTTGACAGGGGGGACGAACACTGAAGCTTTCTTT. Amino acid sequence: CASSLTGGTNTEAFF. The J gene is TRBJ1-1, the V gene TRBV5-1, with 8 bases identical to TRBD1. V shed 1 base and J 1 base; nucleotides not matched to a gene: 3. CDR3 length equals 15 residues. CDR1 is SGHRS and CDR2 is YFSETQ in the germline V gene.

The gene calls are TRBV4-1 and TRBJ2-1, with no clear D. This CDR3 contains 13 residues. Germline assignment: CDR1 MGHRA and CDR2 YSYEKL. V gave up 0 bases and J gave up 5 bases, with 5 bases separating them. This CDR3 reads CASSQDVNNEQFF. Written as DNA, the CDR3 is TGCGCCAGCAGCCAAGACGTGAACAATGAGCAGTTCTTC.

This clone was detected once. The chain links TRBV7-3 to TRBJ2-7; possible D gene TRBD2, 5 bases. CDR1 and CDR2 from the germline V gene are SGHTA and FQGTGA. Trimming shortened V by 5 bases and J by 2 bases, and 10 bases separated the two germline ends. The CDR3 is made up of 13 amino acids. This chain's CDR3 is CASSRGPTYEQYF. In DNA form, the CDR3 reads TGTGCCAGCAGCCGCGGGCCAACCTACGAGCAGTACTTC.

The chain uses TRBV19 and TRBJ2-7; D tentatively fits TRBD1 or TRBD2 (5 bases each). CDR3 length: 15 amino acids. The V end was cut by 6 bases, the J end by 2 bases, with 17 bases between. Germline V lookup: CDR1 LNHDA, CDR2 SQIVND (reference sequence). CDR3 DNA sequence: TGTGCCAGTAGGAGATTCCGGGACGCAACCTACGAGCAGTACTTC. Its translation is CASRRFRDATYEQYF.

This clone appeared a few times. V gene TRBV9 combines with J gene TRBJ2-7; 12 nucleotides agree with TRBD2. The CDR3 is 16 residues long. The germline V gene has CDR1 SGDLS and CDR2 YYNGEE. Trimming took 4 bases from V and 1 from J; bases not matched to a gene: 6. The CDR3 spells CASSPRTSGGSYEQYF. The DNA of the CDR3 is TGTGCCAGCAGCCCTCGTACTAGCGGGGGGTCCTACGAGCAGTACTTC.

This sequence joins TRBV5-1 and TRBJ1-2, with 7 positions matching TRBD1. J was trimmed by 5 bases and V by 0 bases; bases with no gene match: 7. Germline V CDR1 and CDR2: SGHRS, YFSETQ. This CDR3 spans 15 amino acids. The CDR3: CASSLATTGIYGYTF. As DNA, the CDR3 is TGCGCCAGCAGCTTGGCTACGACAGGGATTTATGGCTACACCTTC.

The V and J genes are TRBV7-3 and TRBJ2-1; TRBD1 matches at 8 bases. Germline CDR1 SGHTA, CDR2 FQGTGA. The trim removed 4 bases at V and 7 bases at J, leaving 12 bases unmatched. The CDR3 totals 16 residues. The CDR3 loop is CASSSYGDRGGNEQFF. The CDR3 nucleotides read TGTGCCAGCAGCTCGTACGGTGACAGGGGCGGAAATGAGCAGTTCTTC.

The sample holds one count of this clone. The V gene is TRBV5-5, the J gene TRBJ2-7; D gene unclear. This CDR3 spans 13 amino acids. The germline V and J ends were trimmed by 1 base and 3 bases, with 8 bases remaining between them. CDR1 and CDR2 from the germline V gene are SGHKS and YYEKEE (reference sequence). The CDR3 sequence: CASSLRVVYEQYF. The CDR3 DNA reads as TGTGCCAGCAGCTTGAGAGTCGTCTACGAGCAGTACTTC.

The chain uses TRBV12-5 and TRBJ1-1; 10 bases are a match to TRBD1. From germline, CDR1 is LGHNT and CDR2 FRNRAP. The CDR3 covers 17 residues. V shed 2 bases and J 0 bases; nucleotides not matched to a gene: 6. The CDR3 nucleotides read TGTGCTAGTGGTTTGTTCCGGGACAGGGGCTTGAACACTGAAGCTTTCTTT. Translation: CASGLFRDRGLNTEAFF.

This chain links TRBV6-5 with TRBJ1-2; 9 nucleotides line up with TRBD1. The CDR3 covers 14 residues. J was trimmed by 4 bases and V by 7 bases; bases with no gene match: 7. From germline, CDR1 is MNHEY and CDR2 SVGAGI. CDR3 nucleotide sequence: TGTGCCAGCACCCTATTGACAGGGGGCTATGGCTACACCTTC. Translating it yields CASTLLTGGYGYTF.

The chain combines TRBV7-9 with TRBJ1-1; maybe TRBD1 (6 bases). CDR1 SEHNR and CDR2 FQNEAQ come from the germline V gene (reference sequence). The ends were cut back, 5 bases at V and 7 bases at J, with 17 bases in the middle. This CDR3 comprises 14 residues. The CDR3 protein is CASSEGQTHGEAFF. CDR3 coding DNA: TGTGCCAGCAGCGAAGGACAGACACACGGTGAAGCTTTCTTT.

The chain has TRBV3-1 (or the pseudogene TRBV3-2) and TRBJ2-7; D ambiguous. CDR3 length equals 14 residues. Trimming removed 0 bases at V and 4 bases at J, with 10 bases between. Germline V gene lookup returns CDR1 LGHDT and CDR2 YNNKEL (reference sequence). Here the CDR3 DNA reads TGTGCCAGCAGCCAAGAGGCGGAAGGGTACGAGCAGTACTTC. Protein: CASSQEAEGYEQYF.